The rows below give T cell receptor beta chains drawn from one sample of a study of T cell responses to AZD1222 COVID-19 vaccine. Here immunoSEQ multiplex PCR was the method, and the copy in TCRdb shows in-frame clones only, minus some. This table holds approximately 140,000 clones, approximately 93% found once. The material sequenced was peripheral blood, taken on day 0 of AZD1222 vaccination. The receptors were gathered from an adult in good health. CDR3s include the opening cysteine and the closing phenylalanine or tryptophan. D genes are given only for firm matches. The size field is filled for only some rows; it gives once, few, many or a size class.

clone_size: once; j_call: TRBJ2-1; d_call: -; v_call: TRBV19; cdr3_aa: CASGASSGIYNEQFF; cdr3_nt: TGTGCCAGTGGGGCTAGCTCGGGGATCTACAATGAGCAGTTCTTC
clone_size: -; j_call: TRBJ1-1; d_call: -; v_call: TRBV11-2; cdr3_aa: CASSGDLPMGRMNTEAFF; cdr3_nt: TGTGCCAGCAGCGGGGACCTTCCTATGGGACGTATGAACACTGAAGCTTTCTTT
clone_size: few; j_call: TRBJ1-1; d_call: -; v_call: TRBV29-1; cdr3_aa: CSLETGENTEAFF; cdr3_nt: TGCAGCCTGGAAACGGGGGAGAACACTGAAGCTTTCTTT
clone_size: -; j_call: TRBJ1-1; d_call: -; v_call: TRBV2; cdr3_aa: CASSPTGTEAFF; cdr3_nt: TGTGCCAGCAGCCCCACAGGCACGGAAGCTTTCTTT
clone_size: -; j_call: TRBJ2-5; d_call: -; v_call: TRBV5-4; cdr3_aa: CASSATGETQYF; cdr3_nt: TGTGCCAGCAGCGCAACAGGGGAGACCCAGTACTTC
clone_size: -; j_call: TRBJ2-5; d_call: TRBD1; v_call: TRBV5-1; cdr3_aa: CASSPLTGEETQYF; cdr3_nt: TGCGCCAGCAGCCCTCTGACAGGGGAAGAGACCCAGTACTTC
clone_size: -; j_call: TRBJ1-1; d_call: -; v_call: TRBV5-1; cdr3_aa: CASKASWGNTEAFF; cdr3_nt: TGCGCCAGCAAGGCTTCATGGGGGAACACTGAAGCTTTCTTT
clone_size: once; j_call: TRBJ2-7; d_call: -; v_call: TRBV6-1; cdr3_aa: CASSEWGYEQYF; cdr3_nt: TGTGCCAGCAGTGAATGGGGTTACGAGCAGTACTTC
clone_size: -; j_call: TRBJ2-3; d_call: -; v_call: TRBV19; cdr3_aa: CASSMSRLVTDTQYF; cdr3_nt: TGTGCCAGTAGTATGTCCAGACTAGTCACAGATACGCAGTATTTT
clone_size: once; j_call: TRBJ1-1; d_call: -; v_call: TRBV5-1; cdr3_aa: CASSSDRGYEAFF; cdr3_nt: TGCGCCAGCAGCTCGGACCGGGGTTACGAAGCTTTCTTT
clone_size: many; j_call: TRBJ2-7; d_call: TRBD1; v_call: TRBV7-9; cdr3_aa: CASSLVDRSYEQYF; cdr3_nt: TGTGCCAGCAGCTTAGTGGACAGGTCCTACGAGCAGTACTTC
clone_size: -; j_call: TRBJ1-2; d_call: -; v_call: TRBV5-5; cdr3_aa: CASSLMSDYGYTF; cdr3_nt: TGTGCCAGCAGCTTGATGTCAGACTATGGCTACACCTTC
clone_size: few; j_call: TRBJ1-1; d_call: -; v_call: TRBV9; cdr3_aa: CASSVGGSTEAFF; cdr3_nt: TGTGCCAGCAGCGTCGGAGGTAGCACTGAAGCTTTCTTT
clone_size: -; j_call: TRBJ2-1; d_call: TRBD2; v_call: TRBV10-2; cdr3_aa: CASSEFGAGDTNEQFF; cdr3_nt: TGCGCCAGCAGTGAATTTGGAGCGGGGGACACAAATGAGCAGTTCTTC
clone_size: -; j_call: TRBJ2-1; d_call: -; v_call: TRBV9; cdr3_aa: CASSGLLGEQFF; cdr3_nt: TGTGCCAGCAGCGGTCTCCTAGGGGAGCAGTTCTTC
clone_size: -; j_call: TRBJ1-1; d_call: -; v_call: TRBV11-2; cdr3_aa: CASSLGSVEAFF; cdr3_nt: TGTGCCAGCAGCTTAGGGTCAGTGGAAGCTTTCTTT
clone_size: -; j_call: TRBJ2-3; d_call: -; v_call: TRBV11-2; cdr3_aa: CASSLAIGARDTDTQYF; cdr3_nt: TGTGCCAGCAGCCTCGCAATCGGGGCGCGGGACACAGATACGCAGTATTTT
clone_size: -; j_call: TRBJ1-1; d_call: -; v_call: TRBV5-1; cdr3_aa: CASTLTGTGNTEAFF; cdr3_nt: TGCGCCAGCACCCTAACCGGGACTGGGAACACTGAAGCTTTCTTT
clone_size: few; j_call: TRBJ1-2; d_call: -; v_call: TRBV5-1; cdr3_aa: CASSLGTGTPGVGGYTF; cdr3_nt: TGCGCCAGCAGCTTGGGGACCGGGACGCCTGGGGTGGGTGGCTACACCTTC
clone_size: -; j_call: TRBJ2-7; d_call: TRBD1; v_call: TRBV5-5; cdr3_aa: CASSLASLTGTYEQYF; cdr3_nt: TGTGCCAGCAGCTTGGCCTCTTTGACAGGGACCTACGAGCAGTACTTC
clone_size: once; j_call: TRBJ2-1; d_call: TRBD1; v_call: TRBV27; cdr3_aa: CASSLQGGAYNEQFF; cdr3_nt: TGTGCCAGCAGTTTACAAGGGGGCGCCTACAATGAGCAGTTCTTC
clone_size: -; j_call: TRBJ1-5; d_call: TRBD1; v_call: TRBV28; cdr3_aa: CASSPLQGTSQPQHF; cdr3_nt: TGTGCCAGCAGTCCGCTACAGGGGACCAGTCAGCCCCAGCATTTT
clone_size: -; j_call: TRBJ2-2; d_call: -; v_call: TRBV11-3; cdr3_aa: CASSLLLGTKLSTGELFF; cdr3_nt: TGTGCCAGCAGCTTACTCCTCGGGACAAAACTGTCCACCGGGGAGCTGTTTTTT
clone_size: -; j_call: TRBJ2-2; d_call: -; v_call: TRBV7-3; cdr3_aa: CASSPSSVGGELFF; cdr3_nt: TGTGCCAGCAGCCCCTCTAGCGTTGGCGGGGAGCTGTTTTTT
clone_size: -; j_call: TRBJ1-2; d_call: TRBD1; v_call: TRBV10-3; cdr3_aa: CAISAQDRGTYGYTF; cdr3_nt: TGTGCCATCAGTGCACAGGACAGGGGCACATATGGCTACACCTTC
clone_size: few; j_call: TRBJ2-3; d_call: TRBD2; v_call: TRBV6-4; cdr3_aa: CASSTLAGGADTQYF; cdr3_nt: TGTGCCAGCAGTACACTAGCGGGGGGCGCAGATACGCAGTATTTT
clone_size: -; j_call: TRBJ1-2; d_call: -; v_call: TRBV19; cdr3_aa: CASSITDSNYGYTF; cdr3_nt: TGTGCCAGTAGTATAACGGACAGCAACTATGGCTACACCTTC
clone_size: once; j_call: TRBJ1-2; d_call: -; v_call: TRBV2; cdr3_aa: CASRALTGSRYGYTF; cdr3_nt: TGTGCCAGCAGGGCTTTGACAGGATCACGCTATGGCTACACCTTC
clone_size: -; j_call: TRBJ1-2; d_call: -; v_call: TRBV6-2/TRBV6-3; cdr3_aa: CASSYSMKLYTF; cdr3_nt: TGTGCCAGCAGTTACTCGATGAAGCTTTACACCTTC
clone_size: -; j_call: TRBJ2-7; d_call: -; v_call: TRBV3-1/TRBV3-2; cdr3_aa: CASSQGLGPRRRPYEQYF; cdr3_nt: TGTGCCAGCAGCCAAGGATTAGGCCCGAGGAGGCGGCCCTACGAGCAGTACTTC
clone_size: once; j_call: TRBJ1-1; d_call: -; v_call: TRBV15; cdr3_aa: CATSRDTLISEAFF; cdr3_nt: TGTGCCACCAGCAGGGACACCCTGATCTCTGAAGCTTTCTTT
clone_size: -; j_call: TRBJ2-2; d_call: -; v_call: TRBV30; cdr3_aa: CAWRGNNGELFF; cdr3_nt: TGTGCCTGGAGGGGGAATAACGGGGAGCTGTTTTTT
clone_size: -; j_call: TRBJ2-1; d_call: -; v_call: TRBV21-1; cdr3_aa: CASSKVMSRDLHNEQFF; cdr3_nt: TGTGCCAGCAGCAAAGTTATGAGCAGGGACCTCCACAATGAGCAGTTCTTC
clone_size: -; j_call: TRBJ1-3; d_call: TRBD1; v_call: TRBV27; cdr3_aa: CASSLRGLGDTIYF; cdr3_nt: TGTGCCAGCAGTTTAAGGGGGCTAGGAGACACCATATATTTT
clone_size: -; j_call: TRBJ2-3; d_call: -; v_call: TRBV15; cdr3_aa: CATSRLASTDTQYF; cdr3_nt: TGTGCCACCAGCAGACTAGCGTCAACAGATACGCAGTATTTT
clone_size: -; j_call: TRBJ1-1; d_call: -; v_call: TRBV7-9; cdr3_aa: CASSSSPTVSGAFF; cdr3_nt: TGTGCCAGCAGCTCCTCTCCCACGGTCAGCGGAGCTTTCTTT
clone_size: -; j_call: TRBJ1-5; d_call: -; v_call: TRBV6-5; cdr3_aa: CASELTGTNQPQHF; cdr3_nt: TGTGCCAGCGAACTGACAGGAACGAATCAGCCCCAGCATTTT
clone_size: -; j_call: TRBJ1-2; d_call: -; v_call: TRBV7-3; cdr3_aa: CASSLRGPGDGYTF; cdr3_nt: TGTGCCAGCAGCTTACGGGGGCCGGGCGATGGCTACACCTTC
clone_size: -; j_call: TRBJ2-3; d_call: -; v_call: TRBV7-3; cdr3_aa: CASSLGQSTDTQYF; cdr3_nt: TGTGCCAGCAGCTTAGGGCAAAGCACAGATACGCAGTATTTT
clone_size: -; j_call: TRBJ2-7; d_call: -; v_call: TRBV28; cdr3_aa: CASSLSSSDEQYF; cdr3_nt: TGTGCCAGCAGCCTTTCGTCCTCGGACGAGCAGTACTTC
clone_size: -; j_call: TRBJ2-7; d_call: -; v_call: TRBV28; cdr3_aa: CASTSRLTEQYF; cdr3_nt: TGTGCCAGCACCTCGCGGCTAACGGAGCAGTACTTC
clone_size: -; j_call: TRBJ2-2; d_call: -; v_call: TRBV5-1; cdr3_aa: CASSSGVAANTGELFF; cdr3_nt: TGCGCCAGCAGCTCCGGTGTAGCGGCGAACACCGGGGAGCTGTTTTTT
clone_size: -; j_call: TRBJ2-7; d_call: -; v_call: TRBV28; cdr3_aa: CASRAGGAGEQYF; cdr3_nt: TGTGCCAGCAGGGCCGGGGGCGCGGGCGAGCAGTACTTC
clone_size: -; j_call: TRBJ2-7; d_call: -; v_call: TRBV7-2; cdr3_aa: CASSPDYEQYF; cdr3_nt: TGTGCCAGCAGCCCAGACTACGAGCAGTACTTC
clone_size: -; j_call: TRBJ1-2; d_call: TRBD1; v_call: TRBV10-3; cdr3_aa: CAISPDRDNYGYTF; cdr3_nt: TGTGCCATCAGTCCGGACAGGGATAACTATGGCTACACCTTC
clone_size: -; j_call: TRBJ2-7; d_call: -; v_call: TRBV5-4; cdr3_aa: CASSLGGGVYEQYF; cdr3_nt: TGTGCCAGCAGCTTAGGAGGAGGGGTCTACGAGCAGTACTTC
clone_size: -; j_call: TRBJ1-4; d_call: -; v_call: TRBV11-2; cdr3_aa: CASSFRGQSEKLFF; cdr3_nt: TGTGCCAGCAGCTTCCGAGGGCAGAGTGAAAAACTGTTTTTT
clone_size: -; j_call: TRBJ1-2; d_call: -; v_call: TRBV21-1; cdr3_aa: CARDRTYGYTF; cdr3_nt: TGTGCCAGGGACAGAACCTATGGCTACACCTTC
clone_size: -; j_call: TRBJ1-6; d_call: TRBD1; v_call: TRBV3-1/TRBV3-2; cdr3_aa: CASSQGRGTGKNSPLHF; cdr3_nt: TGTGCCAGCAGCCAAGGCCGGGGGACAGGGAAAAATTCACCCCTCCACTTT
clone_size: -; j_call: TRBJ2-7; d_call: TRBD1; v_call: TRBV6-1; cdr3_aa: CASSPGTGREQYF; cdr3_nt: TGTGCCAGCAGTCCCGGGACAGGGCGCGAGCAGTACTTC
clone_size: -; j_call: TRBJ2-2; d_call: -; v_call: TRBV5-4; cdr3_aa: CASSLADSPGELFF; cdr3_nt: TGTGCCAGCAGCTTGGCGGACAGTCCCGGGGAGCTGTTTTTT